The 21 T cell receptor beta chains below all came from one sample that was sequenced in a study of blood T cells in healthy people across ages. Using a J-beta primer mix together with a sample-barcoded 5' primer, a second PCR was run for about 6 to 11 cycles. Using its own MiXCR run on the 5' RACE reads, TCRdb lists one record per CDR3 protein. The table includes 850,000 to 1,000,000 distinct CDR3 sequences, 51% detected once. The sequenced material came from blood. The receptors here all came from a woman aged 55-69 years in good health.

This chain connects TRBV15 to TRBJ1-2, with unresolved D. The ends were cut back, 4 bases at V and 6 bases at J, with 15 bases in the middle. In germline, CDR1 is LNHNV, CDR2 YYDKDF (reference sequence). There are 14 residues in the CDR3. CDR3 nucleotide sequence: TGTGCCACCAGCACTGCGACGGTCCTGAATGGCTACACCTTC. Amino acids: CATSTATVLNGYTF.

This clonotype was seen a few times. V is TRBV6-5 and J is TRBJ2-6; D is unresolved. The CDR3 has 15 amino acids. The V end was cut by 10 bases, the J end by 0 bases, with 13 bases between. Germline V gene data show CDR1 as MNHEY and CDR2 as SVGAGI. The CDR3 spells CAIKSDPSGANVLTF. CDR3 nucleotide sequence: TGTGCCATCAAATCGGATCCCTCTGGGGCCAACGTCCTGACTTTC.

This chain links TRBV25-1 with TRBJ2-3, with 11 bases lining up with TRBD1. With 4 bases clipped from V and 5 bases from J, the junction kept 8 bases outside the gene matches. From germline, CDR1 is MGHDK and CDR2 SYGVNS. The CDR3 totals 16 residues. The CDR3 protein is CASSALPGQGGDTQYF. CDR3 coding DNA: TGTGCCAGCAGTGCCCTCCCGGGACAGGGGGGAGATACGCAGTATTTT. The complete variable domain, with remaining parts taken from reference TRBV25-1 and TRBJ2-3, reads EADIYQTPRYLVIGTGKKITLECSQTMGHDKMYWYQQDPGMELHLIHYSYGVNSTEKGDLSSESTVSRIRTEHFPLTLESARPSHTSQYLCASSALPGQGGDTQYFGPGTRLTVL.

The V call is TRBV4-1, the J call TRBJ2-7, with D perhaps TRBD2 (6 bases). CDR1 is MGHRA and CDR2 is YSYEKL in the germline V gene. V was shortened by 3 bases and J by 0 bases, with 21 bases between the two germline ends. The CDR3 loop spans 18 amino acids. The CDR3 sequence is CASSHRSSEGTSSYEQYF. CDR3 bases: TGCGCCAGCAGCCACCGAAGTTCGGAGGGAACAAGCTCCTACGAGCAGTACTTC.

This chain links TRBV11-1 with TRBJ2-3; 14 nucleotides line up with TRBD2. Unmatched junction bases numbered 4, after V lost 1 base and J lost 1 base. The CDR3 contains 18 residues. In germline, CDR1 is SGHAT, CDR2 FQDESV (reference sequence). CDR3 nucleotide sequence: TGTGCCAGCAGCTTAGGGACTAGCGGGAGGAAAGGCACAGATACGCAGTATTTT. Translating gives CASSLGTSGRKGTDTQYF.

The chain links TRBV6-5 to TRBJ1-2; no clear D gene. Trimming removed 5 bases at V and 4 bases at J, with 17 bases between. Germline V lookup: CDR1 MNHEY, CDR2 SVGAGI. CDR3 length equals 15 residues. The CDR3 sequence: CASSTSLSSFYGYTF. In nucleotides, the CDR3 is TGTGCCAGCAGTACTTCCCTCTCATCCTTCTATGGCTACACCTTC.

This clonotype was observed a handful of times. The chain uses TRBV28 and TRBJ2-7; perhaps TRBD1 as D (5 bases). The CDR3 has 14 amino acids. Trimming cost V 6 bases and J 3 bases, with 15 bases left between them. The germline V gene has CDR1 MDHEN and CDR2 SYDVKM. CDR3 region: CASSGHPTIYEQYF. CDR3 DNA: TGTGCCAGCAGCGGACATCCAACAATCTACGAGCAGTACTTC.

This clonotype was seen only a few times. The rearrangement uses TRBV10-3 and TRBJ2-7; D not resolved. Trimming took 8 bases from V and 0 from J, leaving 11 bases between them. CDR1 and CDR2 (germline): ENHRY, SYGVKD. CDR3 size: 13 residues. The CDR3 DNA follows: TGTGCCATCTCGGCCCAGCCCTCCTACGAGCAGTACTTC. Translation: CAISAQPSYEQYF.

The chain joins TRBV28 to TRBJ2-3; the D gene is possibly TRBD2 (5 bases). Germline V gene sequence: CDR1 MDHEN, CDR2 SYDVKM. There are 14 residues in the CDR3. Deletions cut 8 bases from V and 2 bases from J, with 14 bases between. In nucleotides, the CDR3 is TGTGCCAGCGGCAATAGCGAGAACACAGATACGCAGTATTTT. Its translation: CASGNSENTDTQYF.

The chain carries TRBV20-1 and TRBJ2-3, with 11 bases fitting TRBD2. Germline V gene data show CDR1 as DFQATT and CDR2 as SNEGSKA (reference sequence). With 3 bases clipped from V and 3 bases from J, the junction kept 8 bases outside the gene matches. The CDR3 covers 16 residues. The CDR3 region has the DNA TGCAGTGCTAGCGATCGGACTAGCGGGCAAACAGATACGCAGTATTTT. Translating gives CSASDRTSGQTDTQYF.

The J gene is TRBJ1-5, the V gene TRBV10-3; D gene ambiguous. This CDR3 contains 14 residues. CDR1 and CDR2 (germline): ENHRY, SYGVKD. V was trimmed by 0 bases and J by 5 bases, leaving 8 bases between them. The CDR3 reads CAISESGPYQPQHF. CDR3 bases: TGTGCCATCAGTGAGTCTGGACCGTATCAGCCCCAGCATTTT.

The V gene is TRBV10-3, the J gene TRBJ2-5; tentatively, D is TRBD2 (6 bases). The germline V and J ends were trimmed by 3 bases and 5 bases, with 10 bases remaining between them. Germline loops: CDR1 ENHRY, CDR2 SYGVKD. This CDR3 spans 13 amino acids. The CDR3 DNA sequence: TGTGCCATCAGTGACGGACTACGGGAGACCCAGTACTTC. Translation gives CAISDGLRETQYF.

The rearrangement joins TRBV29-1 to TRBJ2-1; D is possibly TRBD1 or TRBD2 (6 bases each). With 0 bases removed from V and 2 bases from J, the gap between germline ends came to 17 bases. Germline CDR1 reads SQVTM; CDR2 reads ANQGSEA. The CDR3 is made up of 17 amino acids. The CDR3 spells CSVEELPGASTYNEQFF. For the CDR3, the DNA is TGCAGCGTTGAAGAACTTCCGGGGGCTTCGACCTACAATGAGCAGTTCTTC.

This clonotype was counted between two and nine times. CDR3 amino acids: CASSPRTGGASNYGYTF. DNA of the CDR3: TGTGCCAGCAGTCCCAGGACAGGGGGCGCTTCTAACTATGGCTACACCTTC. The chain carries TRBV12-3 or TRBV12-4 and TRBJ1-2; 11 bases map to TRBD1. This CDR3 has 17 amino acids. V gave up 5 bases and J gave up 0 bases; unmatched junction bases: 8.

The chain links TRBV25-1 to TRBJ2-5, with TRBD1 matching 7 bases. V was clipped by 7 bases and J by 4 bases; unmatched bases: 3. Per the germline V gene, CDR1 is MGHDK and CDR2 is SYGVNS. The length of the CDR3 is 12 residues. CDR3 in amino acids: CASNRDRETQYF. The CDR3 DNA follows: TGTGCCAGCAACCGGGACAGAGAGACCCAGTACTTC.

This clonotype was counted only a few times. The chain has TRBV5-1 and TRBJ2-6; possible D gene TRBD2, 5 bases. CDR1 and CDR2 (germline): SGHRS, YFSETQ. The CDR3 length is 14 residues. Trimming left V 4 bases short and J 9 bases short, with 14 bases between. As DNA, the CDR3 is TGCGCCAGCAGCCTCGGAGGAGGTTTCAACGTCCTGACTTTC. Amino acids: CASSLGGGFNVLTF. Variable domain in full (rest from reference TRBV5-1 and TRBJ2-6): KAGVTQTPRYLIKTRGQQVTLSCSPISGHRSVSWYQQTPGQGLQFLFEYFSETQRNKGNFPGRFSGRQFSNSRSEMNVSTLELGDSALYLCASSLGGGFNVLTFGAGSRLTVL.

This chain joins TRBV20-1 and TRBJ1-5, with 9 bases identical to TRBD1. Germline V CDR1 and CDR2: DFQATT, SNEGSKA (reference sequence). V lost 1 base, J lost 4 bases, and 8 bases stayed unmatched. The CDR3 totals 16 residues. CDR3 protein: CSARGDRVRGNQPQHF. CDR3 DNA sequence: TGCAGTGCTAGAGGGGACAGGGTGAGAGGGAATCAGCCCCAGCATTTT.

The chain carries TRBV28 and TRBJ2-7; 8 bases are a match to TRBD2. The trim removed 5 bases at V and 2 bases at J, leaving 8 bases unmatched. This CDR3 has 15 amino acids. Germline CDR1 MDHEN, CDR2 SYDVKM. The CDR3 sequence: CASSLQAGAPYEQYF. The CDR3 DNA is TGTGCCAGCAGTCTTCAAGCGGGAGCACCCTACGAGCAGTACTTC.

The chain combines TRBV5-1 with TRBJ2-4; the D gene is possibly TRBD1 (6 bases). V was clipped by 2 bases and J by 13 bases, with 13 bases between them. This CDR3 spans 12 amino acids. Germline V gives CDR1 SGHRS, CDR2 YFSETQ. CDR3 nucleotide sequence: TGCGCCAGCAGCTTATCAGGGGTCGACCAGTACTTC. As protein: CASSLSGVDQYF.

The chain recombines TRBV28 with TRBJ2-7; TRBD1 aligns across 7 bases. CDR1 and CDR2 from the germline V gene are MDHEN and SYDVKM. The CDR3 is made up of 14 amino acids. J gave up 7 bases and V 8 bases, and 14 bases lay outside the gene matches. The CDR3 spells CASSPGQRGREQYF. The CDR3 DNA reads as TGTGCCAGCTCCCCGGGACAGAGGGGTAGGGAGCAGTACTTC.

Only a few counts were recorded for this clonotype. The chain combines TRBV3-1 with TRBJ2-1, with D perhaps matching TRBD2 (5 bases). The CDR3 covers 14 residues. Trimming pared 0 bases from V and 8 bases from J, leaving 11 bases between. Germline V gene data show CDR1 as LGHDT and CDR2 as YNNKEL (reference sequence). For the CDR3, the DNA is TGTGCCAGCAGCCAAGACCCTAGCAGCCATGAGCAGTTCTTC. Protein sequence: CASSQDPSSHEQFF.